This TCR beta chain was sequenced during a study of T cell responses to AZD1222 COVID-19 vaccine (dated by TCRdb to about 2021). With respect to the entire study: TCR sequencing covered over 230 trial participants: roughly 200 given two doses of AZD1222 and about 26 given two doses of MenACWY control vaccine. Enrollment into the trials was organized by age into subgroups of 18-55, 56-69 and 70-plus years, and those subgroups contained roughly 140, 27 and 60 TCR-sequenced participants, respectively. General conclusions and limits of the study: CD4 TCRs associated with the vaccine covered the entire spike protein, and the dominant responses were in regions 160-218 and 743-854. In the small 56-69-year group, the increase in depth fell short of significance, most likely because of low power. Most participants were white British and females outnumbered males, and the authors suggested that clonal diversity may have been underestimated. No day 14 peak-response samples were available, so repertoires were characterized only after the peak T cell response. Epitopes outside the regions mutated in the B.1.351 and B.1.1.7 variants were reportedly recognized by nearly half of the unique spike-specific TCRs. Conclusions about previously exposed vaccinees are limited because only five to seven AZD1222 recipients were SARS-CoV-2 seropositive at baseline. A significant rise in spike-specific TCR breadth and depth was observed after two AZD1222 doses relative to day 0 and relative to MenACWY recipients.

A note on this clone: Its antigen remains undetermined. The sample holds no much larger clone one base away, and base qualities are not on file.

Reading from cysteine to phenylalanine, the CDR3 counts 14 amino acids. The only DNA kept is the CDR3, 42 bases in frame from the first base. Reading the germline V gene gives CDR1 SNHLY and CDR2 FYNNEI. V and J are truncated by 6 bases and 0 bases respectively, leaving an intervening sequence of 11 bases. The time point tag for this specimen amounts to: about 28 days (+/-7) after the second vaccine dose. Because spike-specific TCR depth and breadth did not differ between the two schedules, AZD1222 recipients who got a second dose at roughly 4 weeks were pooled with those who got a second dose at roughly 12 weeks. Vaccinee samples came from UK trials COV001 and COV002, including a single-blind randomized controlled phase 2/3 trial of AZD1222 (ChAdOx1 nCoV-19) in healthy adults. For TCRbeta chain sequencing, PBMC samples were collected from trial participants at day 0 and at day 28 after the second dose.

The CDR3 regions of human TCRbeta chains were analyzed by immunosequencing. On the authors' methods: Repertoire TCRs were matched against a reference library of SARS-CoV-2-specific TCRs generated with the MIRA antigen-specificity platform. Breadth was defined as the fraction of unique TCRs that were SARS-CoV-2-associated. Depth was defined as the fraction of total T cells that were SARS-CoV-2-associated. Using the MIRA data, each spike-specific TCR was assigned both to the spike region to which the TCR was reactive and to a CD4 or CD8 class. Log10-transformed breadth and depth values were compared by one-way ANOVA with Sidak's multiple comparisons tests. What TCRdb holds here is the immuneACCESS table cut down to in-frame rearrangements. Part of the clones is not present; checked against another copy, under half of the missing clones reflect an unresolved V gene, and the others are unexplained. From that table come the V and J calls and clone size; the DNA was used to work out D and trimming. Present in this sample are about 86,000 clones, approximately 89% of which were seen just once. The ten largest clones add up to approximately 5% of the sample.

The origin of this receptor is an adult who received the AZD1222 COVID-19 vaccine. The rearranged segments are TRBV2 and TRBJ1-2; the D gene identity is not certain. The sample here was peripheral blood, taken 28 days after the second AZD1222 dose. CDR3 region: CASRSDTTNYGYTF. The nucleotide sequence is TGTGCCAGCAGAAGCGACACGACTAACTATGGCTACACCTTC.